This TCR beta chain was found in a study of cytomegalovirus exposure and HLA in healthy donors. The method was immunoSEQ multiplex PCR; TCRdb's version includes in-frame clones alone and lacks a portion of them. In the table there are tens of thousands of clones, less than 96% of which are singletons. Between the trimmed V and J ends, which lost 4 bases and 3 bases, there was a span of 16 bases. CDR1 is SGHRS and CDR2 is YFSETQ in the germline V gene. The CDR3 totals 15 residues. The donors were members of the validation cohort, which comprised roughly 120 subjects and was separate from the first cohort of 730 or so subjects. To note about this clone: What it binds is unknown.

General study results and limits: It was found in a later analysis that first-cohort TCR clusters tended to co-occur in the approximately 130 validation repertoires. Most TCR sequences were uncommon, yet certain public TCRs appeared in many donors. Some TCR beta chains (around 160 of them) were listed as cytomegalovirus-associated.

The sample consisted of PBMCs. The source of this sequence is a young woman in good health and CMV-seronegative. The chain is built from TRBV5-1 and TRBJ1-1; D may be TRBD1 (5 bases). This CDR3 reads CASSMRQGWDTEAFF. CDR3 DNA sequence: TGCGCCAGCAGCATGCGCCAGGGATGGGACACTGAAGCTTTCTTT.